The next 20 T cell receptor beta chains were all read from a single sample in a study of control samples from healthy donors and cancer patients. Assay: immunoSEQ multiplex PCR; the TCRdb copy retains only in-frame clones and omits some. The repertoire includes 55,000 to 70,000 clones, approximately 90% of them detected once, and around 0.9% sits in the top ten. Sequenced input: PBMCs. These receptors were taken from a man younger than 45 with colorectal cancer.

The CDR3 loop reads CASSPRGDTEAFF. CDR3 DNA: TGTGCCAGCAGTCCTAGGGGTGACACTGAAGCTTTCTTT. This chain joins TRBV6-5 and TRBJ1-1; maybe TRBD1 (5 bases). CDR1 is MNHEY and CDR2 is SVGAGI in the germline V gene. The CDR3 sequence is 13 residues long. The ends were cut back, 5 bases at V and 3 bases at J, with 10 bases in the middle.

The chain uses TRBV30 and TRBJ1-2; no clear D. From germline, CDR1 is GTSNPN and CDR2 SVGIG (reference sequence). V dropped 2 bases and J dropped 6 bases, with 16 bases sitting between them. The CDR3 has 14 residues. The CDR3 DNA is TGTGCCTGGAGTAAGAACAGTTTCAGGAATGGCTACACCTTC. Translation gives CAWSKNSFRNGYTF.

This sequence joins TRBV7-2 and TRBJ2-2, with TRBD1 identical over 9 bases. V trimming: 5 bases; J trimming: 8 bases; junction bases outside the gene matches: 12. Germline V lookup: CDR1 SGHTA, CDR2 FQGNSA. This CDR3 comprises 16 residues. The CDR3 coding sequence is TGTGCCAGCAGCGCAAGACGGACAGGGGTATCAGGGGAGCTGTTTTTT. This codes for CASSARRTGVSGELFF.

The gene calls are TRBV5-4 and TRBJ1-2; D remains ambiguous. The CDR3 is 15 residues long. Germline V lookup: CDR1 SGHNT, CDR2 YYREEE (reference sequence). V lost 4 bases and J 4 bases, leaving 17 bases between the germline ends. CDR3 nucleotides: TGTGCCAGCAGCCCCATTGACAAGCAGATCTATGGCTACACCTTC. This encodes CASSPIDKQIYGYTF.

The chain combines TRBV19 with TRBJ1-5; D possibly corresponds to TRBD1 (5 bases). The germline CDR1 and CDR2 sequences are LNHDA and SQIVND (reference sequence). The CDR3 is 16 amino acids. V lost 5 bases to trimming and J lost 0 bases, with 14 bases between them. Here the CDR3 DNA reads TGTGCCAGTAGTGTCGGGCCCGACAGTAGCAATCAGCCCCAGCATTTT. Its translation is CASSVGPDSSNQPQHF.

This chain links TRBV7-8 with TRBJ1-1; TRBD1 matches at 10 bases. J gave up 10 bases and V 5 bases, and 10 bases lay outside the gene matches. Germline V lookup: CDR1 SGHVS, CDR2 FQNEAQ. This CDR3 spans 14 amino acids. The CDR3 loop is CASSRDRGFGGAFF. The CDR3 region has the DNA TGTGCCAGCAGCCGGGACAGGGGATTCGGGGGAGCTTTCTTT.

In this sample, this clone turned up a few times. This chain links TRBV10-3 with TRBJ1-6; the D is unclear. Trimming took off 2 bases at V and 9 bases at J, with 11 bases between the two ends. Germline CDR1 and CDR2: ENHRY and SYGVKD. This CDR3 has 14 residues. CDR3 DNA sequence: TGTGCCATCAGTGAGGGGAGGCTAGGTTCACCCCTCCACTTT. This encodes CAISEGRLGSPLHF.

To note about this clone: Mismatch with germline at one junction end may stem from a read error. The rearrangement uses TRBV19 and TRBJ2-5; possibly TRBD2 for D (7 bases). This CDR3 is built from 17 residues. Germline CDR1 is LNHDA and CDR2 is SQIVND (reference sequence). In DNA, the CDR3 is TGTGCCAGTAGTCACGGTTCGGGGGGCAGGGGACAAGAGACCCAGCACTTC. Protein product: CASSHGSGGRGQETQHF.

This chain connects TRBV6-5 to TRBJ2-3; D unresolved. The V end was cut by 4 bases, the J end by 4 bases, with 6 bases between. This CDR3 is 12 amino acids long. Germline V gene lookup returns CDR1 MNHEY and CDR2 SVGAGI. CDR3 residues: CASSSVADTQYF. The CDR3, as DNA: TGTGCCAGCAGTTCAGTAGCAGATACGCAGTATTTT.

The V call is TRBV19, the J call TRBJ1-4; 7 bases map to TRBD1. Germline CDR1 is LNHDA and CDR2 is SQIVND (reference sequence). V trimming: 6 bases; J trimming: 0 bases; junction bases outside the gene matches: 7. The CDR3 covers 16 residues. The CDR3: CASSMEGQATNEKLFF. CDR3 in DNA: TGTGCCAGTAGCATGGAAGGACAGGCAACTAATGAAAAACTGTTTTTT.

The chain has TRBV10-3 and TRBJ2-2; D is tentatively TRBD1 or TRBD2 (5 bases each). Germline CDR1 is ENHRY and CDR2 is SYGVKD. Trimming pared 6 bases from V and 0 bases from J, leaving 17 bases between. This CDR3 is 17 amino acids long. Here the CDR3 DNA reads TGTGCCATCAGGGGGGACGGATACACTACGAACACCGGGGAGCTGTTTTTT. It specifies CAIRGDGYTTNTGELFF.

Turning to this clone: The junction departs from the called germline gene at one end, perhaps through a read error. DNA of the CDR3: TGTGCCAGCAGTTTGGAAATGAAGACTGAAGCTTTCTTT. The encoded protein is CASSLEMKTEAFF. V is TRBV12-3 or TRBV12-4 and J is TRBJ1-1; D uncertain. The CDR3 spans 13 residues.

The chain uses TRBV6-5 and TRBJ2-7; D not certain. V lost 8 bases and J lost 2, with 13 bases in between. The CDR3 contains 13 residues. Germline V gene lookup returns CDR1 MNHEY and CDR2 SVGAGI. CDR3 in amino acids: CASRYLVPYEQYF. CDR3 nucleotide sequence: TGTGCCAGCCGATACTTAGTTCCCTACGAGCAGTACTTC.

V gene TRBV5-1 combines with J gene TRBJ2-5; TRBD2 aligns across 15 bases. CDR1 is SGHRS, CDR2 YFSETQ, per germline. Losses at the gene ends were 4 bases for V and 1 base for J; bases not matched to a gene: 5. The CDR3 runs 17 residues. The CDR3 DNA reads TGCGCCAGCAGCACCGGACTAGCGGGGGGGCTCCAAGAGACCCAGTACTTC. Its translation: CASSTGLAGGLQETQYF. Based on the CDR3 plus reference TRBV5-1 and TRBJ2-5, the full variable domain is KAGVTQTPRYLIKTRGQQVTLSCSPISGHRSVSWYQQTPGQGLQFLFEYFSETQRNKGNFPGRFSGRQFSNSRSEMNVSTLELGDSALYLCASSTGLAGGLQETQYFGPGTRLLVL.

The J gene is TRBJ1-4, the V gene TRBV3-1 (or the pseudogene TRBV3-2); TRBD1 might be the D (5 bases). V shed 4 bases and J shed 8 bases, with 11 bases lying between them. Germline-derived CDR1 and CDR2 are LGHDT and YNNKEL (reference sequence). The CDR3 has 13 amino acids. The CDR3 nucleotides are TGTGCCAGCAGCCGCATGGGGGGGGAAAAACTGTTTTTT. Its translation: CASSRMGGEKLFF.

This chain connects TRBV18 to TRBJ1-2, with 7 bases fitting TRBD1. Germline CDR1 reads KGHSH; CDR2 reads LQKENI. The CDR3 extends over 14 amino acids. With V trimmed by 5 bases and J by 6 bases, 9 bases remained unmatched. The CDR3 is CASSSEGGADGYTF. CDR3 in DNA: TGTGCCAGCTCATCGGAAGGGGGCGCGGATGGCTACACCTTC.

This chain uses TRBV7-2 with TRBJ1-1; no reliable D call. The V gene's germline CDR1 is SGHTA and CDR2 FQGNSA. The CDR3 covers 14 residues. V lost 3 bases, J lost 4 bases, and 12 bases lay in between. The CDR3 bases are TGTGCCAGCAGCTTGGACCCGGCGGGCACTGAAGCTTTCTTT. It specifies CASSLDPAGTEAFF. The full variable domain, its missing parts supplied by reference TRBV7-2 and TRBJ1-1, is GAGVSQSPSNKVTEKGKDVELRCDPISGHTALYWYRQSLGQGLEFLIYFQGNSAPDKSGLPSDRFSAERTGGSVSTLTIQRTQQEDSAVYLCASSLDPAGTEAFFGQGTRLTVV.

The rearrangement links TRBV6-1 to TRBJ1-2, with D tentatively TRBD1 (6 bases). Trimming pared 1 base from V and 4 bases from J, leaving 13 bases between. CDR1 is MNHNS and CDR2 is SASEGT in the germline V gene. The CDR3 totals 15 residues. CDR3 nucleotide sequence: TGTGCCAGCAGTGAAGTGTGGGGGCCCTCCTATGGCTACACCTTC. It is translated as CASSEVWGPSYGYTF.

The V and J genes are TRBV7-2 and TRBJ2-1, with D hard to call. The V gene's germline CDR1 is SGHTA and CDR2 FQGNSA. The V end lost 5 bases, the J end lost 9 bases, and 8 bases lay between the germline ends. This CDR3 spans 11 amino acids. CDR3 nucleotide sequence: TGTGCCAGCAGCCTCAGTTTTGAGCAGTTCTTC. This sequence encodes CASSLSFEQFF.

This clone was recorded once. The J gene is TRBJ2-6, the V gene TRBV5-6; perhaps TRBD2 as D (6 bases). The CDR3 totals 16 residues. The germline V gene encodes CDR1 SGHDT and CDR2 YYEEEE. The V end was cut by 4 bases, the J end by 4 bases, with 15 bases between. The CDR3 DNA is TGTGCCAGCAGCCGGTTGGAGGGCCCCGGGGCCAACGTCCTGACTTTC. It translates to CASSRLEGPGANVLTF. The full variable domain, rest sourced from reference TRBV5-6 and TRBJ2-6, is DAGVTQSPTHLIKTRGQQVTLRCSPKSGHDTVSWYQQALGQGPQFIFQYYEEEERQRGNFPDRFSGHQFPNYSSELNVNALLLGDSALYLCASSRLEGPGANVLTFGAGSRLTVL.